This T cell receptor beta chain came from a study of blood T cell repertoires in COVID-19. The protocol was immunoSEQ multiplex PCR, while the TCRdb copy is restricted to in-frame clones and leaves out a portion. This table holds 240,000 or so clones, about four fifths found once. Per the germline V gene, CDR1 is SGHTS and CDR2 is YDEGEE. This CDR3 spans 15 amino acids. V was clipped by 3 bases and J by 6 bases, with 19 bases between them. This rearrangement joins TRBV5-8 to TRBJ2-7, with D unclear. The sample consisted of peripheral blood. The source is a woman in her late teens or twenties with acute or convalescent COVID-19. CDR3 in DNA: TGTGCCAGCAGCTCCCCGTTTTTCGACCCGGGCGAGCAGTACTTC. Translated: CASSSPFFDPGEQYF.